What follows are 7 T cell receptor beta chains derived from one specimen sequenced in a study of vaccination effects on CD4 cells after COVID-19. Peptide-pool stimulation followed by sequencing identified expanded antigen-specific CD4+ clonotypes in the ViraFEST assay. Culture lasted approximately 10 days before CD4+ T cell isolation. Of the BNT162b2 and mRNA-1273 vaccines, participants received two doses of one or the other. Sequencing used immunoSEQ multiplex PCR; TCRdb keeps in-frame clones, though not all of them. The profile shows roughly 16,000 clones, 75% to 80% of them singletons. These receptors have no identified antigens. The sample in question was CD4+ T cells from PBMCs cultured with HCoV-NL63 spike peptides, obtained after COVID-19 vaccination. All receptors derive from a human donor who received a COVID-19 vaccine.

The chain couples TRBV2 to TRBJ2-4; D gene unclear. Germline CDR1 is SNHLY and CDR2 is FYNNEI. This CDR3 has 14 residues. The V gene lost 3 bases and the J gene lost 1 base, with 7 bases spanning the gap. This chain's CDR3 is CASSDGVAKNIQYF. The CDR3 DNA sequence: TGTGCCAGCAGTGATGGGGTCGCCAAAAACATTCAGTACTTC.

This sequence joins TRBV28 and TRBJ2-2; the D is unclear. Trimming shortened V by 2 bases and J by 6 bases, and 16 bases separated the two germline ends. The V gene's germline CDR1 is MDHEN and CDR2 SYDVKM. The CDR3 covers 16 residues. For the CDR3, the DNA is TGTGCCAGCAGTTTAAGTTCTCAAGGGAAGGCCGGGGAGCTGTTTTTT. Translation: CASSLSSQGKAGELFF.

The chain carries TRBV27 and TRBJ2-5; 11 nucleotides match TRBD2. The CDR3 totals 17 residues. Looked up from germline, CDR1 is MNHEY and CDR2 is SMNVEV (reference sequence). Trimming cost V 5 bases and J 5 bases; bases outside gene matches: 13. The CDR3 reads CASSRISGRAGRETQYF. In DNA form, the CDR3 reads TGTGCCAGCAGTCGTATTAGCGGGAGGGCCGGTAGGGAGACCCAGTACTTC.

V is TRBV7-8 and J is TRBJ1-3; D is unresolved. V gave up 5 bases and J gave up 0 bases, with 8 bases separating them. The germline CDR1 and CDR2 sequences are SGHVS and FQNEAQ. This CDR3 has 14 amino acids. For the CDR3, the DNA is TGTGCCAGCAGCCACCGTGGCTCTGGAAACACCATATATTTT. Amino acids: CASSHRGSGNTIYF.

CDR3 loop: CASSPGGLAGNEQFF. The DNA of the CDR3 is TGTGCCAGCAGTCCTGGAGGACTAGCGGGGAATGAGCAGTTCTTC. This chain uses TRBV28 with TRBJ2-1, with 12 bases fitting TRBD2. The germline CDR1 and CDR2 sequences are MDHEN and SYDVKM. The V and J ends lost 5 bases and 7 bases, in that order; junction bases with no gene match: 6. This CDR3 spans 15 amino acids.

The genes are TRBV7-2 and TRBJ2-7, with TRBD2 as a possible D gene (5 bases). This CDR3 is 15 amino acids long. Germline V gene data show CDR1 as SGHTA and CDR2 as FQGNSA. V was clipped by 2 bases and J by 0 bases, with 11 bases between them. CDR3 in DNA: TGTGCCAGCAGCTTAAGCGTAGGGAGCTCCTACGAGCAGTACTTC. This codes for CASSLSVGSSYEQYF. The full variable domain, rest sourced from reference TRBV7-2 and TRBJ2-7, is GAGVSQSPSNKVTEKGKDVELRCDPISGHTALYWYRQSLGQGLEFLIYFQGNSAPDKSGLPSDRFSAERTGGSVSTLTIQRTQQEDSAVYLCASSLSVGSSYEQYFGPGTRLTVT.

The rearrangement joins TRBV28 to TRBJ1-4; D unclear. Trimming took off 5 bases at V and 6 bases at J, with 13 bases between the two ends. The CDR3 is made up of 14 amino acids. Per the germline V gene, CDR1 is MDHEN and CDR2 is SYDVKM. The DNA of the CDR3 is TGTGCCAGCAGTCCAACAAATCAGGATGAAAAACTGTTTTTT. This translates into CASSPTNQDEKLFF.